This T cell receptor beta chain was identified during a study of blood T cell repertoires in COVID-19. Study in general: The United States, Italy and Spain supplied acute and convalescent COVID-19 samples.

Authors' processing steps: Estimates of nucleated cell counts were drawn from the amplification of reference gene primers. Profiled with immunoSEQ multiplex PCR; TCRdb holds only in-frame clones, not every one. Clone size and the V and J calls come from that table; the DNA yielded D and trimming. The sample holds 95,000 to 110,000 clones; approximately 84% are singletons and the top ten take 4% to 5.5%. Material for sequencing was peripheral blood. The origin of this receptor is a human donor in a cohort sampled during active COVID-19.

CDR3 protein: CAWNRGGGETQYF. The CDR3 DNA follows: TGTGCCTGGAATAGGGGGGGAGGGGAGACCCAGTACTTC. The chain carries TRBV30 and TRBJ2-5, with a possible D match to TRBD2 (7 bases). The CDR3 loop spans 13 amino acids. Trimming cost V 4 bases and J 5 bases, with 14 bases left between them. From germline, CDR1 is GTSNPN and CDR2 SVGIG (reference sequence).